This T cell receptor beta chain was identified in a study of blood T cell repertoires in COVID-19. About the study: The United States, Italy and Spain were the sources of the acute and convalescent COVID-19 samples. Nucleic acid was either cDNA or gDNA, and it came from T cells, B-cell-depleted T cells, or PBMCs.

Source study methods: Nucleated cell number was recorded as an estimate derived from reference gene primer amplification. Method: immunoSEQ multiplex PCR; TCRdb's copy keeps in-frame clones and lacks some. The DNA was the basis for D and trimming; V, J and clone size are from that table. The repertoire has about 260,000 clones, just under 90% of them found once; the top ten carry roughly 3.9%. The CDR3 spans 15 residues. Germline CDR1 LNHDA, CDR2 SQIVND (reference sequence). The trim removed 5 bases at V and 8 bases at J, leaving 9 bases unmatched. Sequenced material: peripheral blood. The receptor was derived from a woman aged 40 to 55 with acute or convalescent COVID-19. The chain combines TRBV19 with TRBJ1-6; TRBD1 aligns across 7 bases. The CDR3 is CASSGTTGSYSPLHF. Written as DNA, the CDR3 is TGTGCCAGTAGTGGAACGACAGGGTCTTATTCACCCCTCCACTTT.